This T cell receptor (beta chain) was obtained from a study of blood T cells in healthy people across ages (dated by TCRdb to 2013 to 2016). About the study as a whole: In model experiments, template switching captured about one uniquely barcoded TCR beta cDNA molecule for every two T cells. Using the same blood draw, the study looked at two additional independent replicas of 1 million unique cDNA reads for two donors, one aged 18 to 30 and the other aged 80 or older. Donors were grouped into four age groups: young (average roughly 17 years), middle-aged (39), aged (around 62) and long-lived (approximately 78). To track age-related changes in TCR beta repertoire diversity, the study relied on deep sequencing normalized with unique cDNA molecular identifiers.

The donors were roughly 40 Caucasian individuals from Russia, aged 6 to 90 years, who were systemically healthy. Ten milliliters of peripheral blood were collected from each donor into EDTA-treated Vacutainer tubes. Ficoll-Paque density-gradient centrifugation was used to isolate PBMCs, with at least 6.5 million per sample. Total RNA was extracted from PBMCs with Trizol reagent, with at least 5 micrograms obtained per sample. For every donor, an aliquot of PBMCs went through flow cytometry to measure the percentages of naive CD45RAhigh/CD27high T cells. Overall study outcomes, separate from this receptor: Because donor CMV infection status was unknown, age-related changes in expanded clonotypes were potentially confounded. Bulk unsorted PBMC profiling prevented conclusive comparison of naive and antigen-experienced compartments. There was a strong correlation between observed TCR beta diversity and the percentage of naive T cells measured by flow cytometry. Estimates of total diversity from one million sequenced T cells were regarded as lower bounds and underestimates. Compared with the aged group, the long-lived group had more naive CD4+ T cells, fewer expanded clones and increased TCR diversity, a pattern suggesting age selection. As age increased, observed TCR beta diversity per million T cells dropped in a roughly linear way, and a significant reduction was already evident by age 40.

This clonotype has only a few counts. No cognate antigen has been identified for it. No per-base quality is available; no much larger clone lies one base away. Germline trimming amounts to 4 bases on V and 5 bases on J, with 7 as the count of junction bases outside the gene matches. CDR1 SGHTA and CDR2 FQGTGA are derived from the germline V gene. The CDR3 starts with the cysteine, ends with the phenylalanine, and has 14 residues. The sequence is cut down to CDR3 DNA, 42 bases in frame from base 1. To prepare the library, 5' RACE was applied. This sample was sequenced with an Illumina HiSeq 2500. A second roughly 6 to 12 cycle PCR used a sample-barcoded 5' primer and a J-beta primer mix. Each TCR beta cDNA molecule received a unique molecular identifier from a template-switch 5' adaptor carrying 12 random nucleotides. Each sample yielded at least 2.5 million CDR3-containing paired-end reads. The Mint cDNA synthesis kit, primed by a TRBC-specific oligonucleotide, was used to synthesize first-strand cDNA from all RNA. Following uracil-DNA glycosylase treatment, a first 18-cycle PCR with universal primers M1SS and BC2_uni_R was performed on all cDNA. On the authors' methods: Normalization of each sample was performed by random selection of 1 million high-quality reads, each carrying a distinct molecular identifier. Reads with shared molecular identifiers were discarded instead of being binned into consensus sequences. CDR3 identification, clonotype clustering and error correction used MiTCR with a Q25 quality threshold and the strictest error-elimination algorithm. Lower-bound total TCR beta diversity was estimated with a nonparametric unseen species model using Euler transformation. TCRdb reanalyzed the raw reads on its own, using fastp at Q25 for trimming and MiXCR for clone calling, and kept in-frame beta chains. Every distinct CDR3 protein forms one entry, paired with its most common genes and DNA. TCRdb assigned the V and J calls; the authors' analysis was not used. This sample is represented by 750,000 to 1,000,000 distinct CDR3 sequences; about 28% of them were singletons. The ten biggest clones cover 10% to 13% of the sample.

This sample was shared with a second study, whose subject was T cells of mothers and their children. The other study reports the following: Nine systemically healthy Caucasian individuals served as donors, namely three mothers together with their six children. cDNA synthesis consumed the entire amount of extracted RNA, loaded at about 1.5 ug RNA in each 15 ul reaction. In the second PCR, the M1S primer introduced both the sample barcodes and 2-4 random nucleotides. More than 8 million TCR beta CDR3 reads were obtained from each mother, and 2.5 million to 3.5 million reads were obtained from each child. Thymic selection shapes the output of TCR recombination in a similar way in related and unrelated pairs, and inherited differences have a minor effect. Normalized repertoire overlap in related mother-child pairs was always slightly higher than in unrelated mother-child pairs, but the difference was never significant. No persistent microchimeric T cell clones were detected, at a sensitivity of 80 to 100 clones per million clonotypes. Deep NGS was used in the study to compare the TCR beta repertoires of mothers and children and to look for features that separate related mother-child pairs from unrelated individuals. On average, the children were roughly 11 +/- 4 years old, while the mothers were about 40 +/- 4 years old. After adapters were ligated using NEBNext reagents, the libraries underwent 100+100 nt paired-end sequencing on an Illumina HiSeq 2000. To avoid cross-contamination, the mother libraries and the child libraries were prepared a month apart and sequenced in separate runs. For each donor, somewhere between roughly 450,000 and 2,100,000 distinct TCR beta clonotypes were identified. Naive TCR beta clonotypes were estimated from low-frequency clonotypes matched to each donor's FACS-determined naive share, without sorting.

This clonotype was obtained from a woman aged 35 to 49 in good health. The rearranged segments are TRBV7-3 and TRBJ2-5, and 7 bases in between align with TRBD2. The source material was blood. The DNA sequence is TGTGCCAGCAGCTCAATGGGGGGGGTCGAGACCCAGTACTTC. This sequence encodes CASSSMGGVETQYF.